This T cell receptor (beta chain) was found in a study of blood T cell repertoires in COVID-19. Source study methods: Estimation of nucleated cell counts was performed using reference gene primer amplification. Libraries were prepared by immunoSEQ multiplex PCR; TCRdb keeps only in-frame clonotypes and omits some of them. D and trimming come from the DNA, and the V and J calls and clone size come from that table. Of around 150,000 clones listed, approximately 82% are singletons. This CDR3 has 15 residues. Germline CDR1 reads LGHDT; CDR2 reads YNNKEL (reference sequence). The V end lost 4 bases, the J end lost 6 bases, and 19 bases lay between the germline ends.

The TCR comes from a woman in her thirties or forties with COVID-19, enrolled during active disease. The chain couples TRBV3-1 (or the pseudogene TRBV3-2) to TRBJ2-7; a weak D match, TRBD1 (6 bases). The specimen was peripheral blood. CDR3 sequence (DNA): TGTGCCAGCAGCCGACAGGTCGGAGGTGGAAGCGAGCAGTACTTC. Its protein is CASSRQVGGGSEQYF.